The present entry profiles one T cell receptor beta chain with its context. The data were obtained in a study of blood T cell repertoires in COVID-19. Looking at the study overall: Some COVID-19 samples were acute and others convalescent; all came from the United States, Italy and Spain. Sample material is recorded as cDNA or gDNA derived from T cells, B-cell-depleted T cells, or PBMCs.

Authors' data handling: Nucleated cell counts were estimated from reference gene primer amplification. Sequencing used immunoSEQ multiplex PCR; TCRdb keeps in-frame clones, though not all of them. Clone size and V and J calls were adopted from that table, with D and trimming inferred from the DNA. The sample consists of about 60,000 clones, about nine tenths of them appearing once. Input material: peripheral blood. The TCR was taken from a man aged 60-69 years with acute or convalescent COVID-19.

The CDR3 coding sequence is TGTGCCAGCAGCCGCAATAGCGGGAGTGCCTCCTACAATGAGCAGTTCTTC. This codes for CASSRNSGSASYNEQFF. The rearrangement joins TRBV7-3 to TRBJ2-1; TRBD2 matches at 9 bases. J gave up 0 bases and V 5 bases, and 8 bases lay outside the gene matches. This CDR3 has 17 amino acids. Germline loops: CDR1 SGHTA, CDR2 FQGTGA.